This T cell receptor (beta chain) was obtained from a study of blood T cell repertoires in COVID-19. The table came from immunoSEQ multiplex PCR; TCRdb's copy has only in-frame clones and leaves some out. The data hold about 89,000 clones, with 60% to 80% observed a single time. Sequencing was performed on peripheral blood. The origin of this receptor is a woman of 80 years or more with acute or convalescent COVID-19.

The CDR3 sequence: CASRLAGENIQYF. The CDR3 DNA sequence: TGTGCCAGCAGACTAGCGGGAGAAAACATTCAGTACTTC. This rearrangement joins TRBV27 to TRBJ2-4, with 11 bases identical to TRBD2. After removal of 6 bases from V and 5 bases from J, the junction contained 0 bases not matched to a gene. Germline-derived CDR1 and CDR2 are MNHEY and SMNVEV (reference sequence). The CDR3 is made up of 13 amino acids.